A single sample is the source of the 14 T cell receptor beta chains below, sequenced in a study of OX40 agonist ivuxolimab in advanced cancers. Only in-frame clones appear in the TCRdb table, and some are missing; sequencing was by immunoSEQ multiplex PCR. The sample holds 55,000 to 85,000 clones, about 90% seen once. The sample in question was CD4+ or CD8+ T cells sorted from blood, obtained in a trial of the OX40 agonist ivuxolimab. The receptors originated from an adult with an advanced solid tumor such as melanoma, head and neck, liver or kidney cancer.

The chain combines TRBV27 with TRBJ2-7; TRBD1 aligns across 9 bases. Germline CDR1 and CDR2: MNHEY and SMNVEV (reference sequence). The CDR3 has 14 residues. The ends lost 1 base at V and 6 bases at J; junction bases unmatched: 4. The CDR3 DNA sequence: TGTGCCAGCAGTTTATTACAGGGGGCGTTCGAGCAGTACTTC. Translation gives CASSLLQGAFEQYF.

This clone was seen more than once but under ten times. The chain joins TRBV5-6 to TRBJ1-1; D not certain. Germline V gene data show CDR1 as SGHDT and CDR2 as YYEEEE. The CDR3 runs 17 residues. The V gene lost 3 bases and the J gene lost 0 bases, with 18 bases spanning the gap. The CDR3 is CASSYAGNSPMNTEAFF. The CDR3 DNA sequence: TGTGCCAGCAGCTACGCCGGGAACTCTCCCATGAACACTGAAGCTTTCTTT.

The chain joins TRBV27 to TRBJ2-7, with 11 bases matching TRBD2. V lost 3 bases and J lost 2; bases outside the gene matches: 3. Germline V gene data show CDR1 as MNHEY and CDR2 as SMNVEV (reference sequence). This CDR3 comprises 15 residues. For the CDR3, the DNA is TGTGCCAGCAGTTTTTGGACTAGCGGGCCCTACGAGCAGTACTTC. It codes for CASSFWTSGPYEQYF.

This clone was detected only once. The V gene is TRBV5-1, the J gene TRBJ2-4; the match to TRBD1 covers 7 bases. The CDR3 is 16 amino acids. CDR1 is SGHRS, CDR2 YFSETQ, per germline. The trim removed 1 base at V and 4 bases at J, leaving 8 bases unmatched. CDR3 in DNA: TGCGCCAGCAGCTTGAATTTAGGGACAGAGAAAAACATTCAGTACTTC. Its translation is CASSLNLGTEKNIQYF.

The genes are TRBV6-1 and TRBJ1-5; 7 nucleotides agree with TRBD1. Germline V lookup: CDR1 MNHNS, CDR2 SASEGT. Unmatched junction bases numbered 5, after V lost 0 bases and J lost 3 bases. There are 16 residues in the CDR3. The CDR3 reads CASSEAPRGVNQPQHF. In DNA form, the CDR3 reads TGTGCCAGCAGTGAAGCCCCCAGGGGGGTCAATCAGCCCCAGCATTTT.

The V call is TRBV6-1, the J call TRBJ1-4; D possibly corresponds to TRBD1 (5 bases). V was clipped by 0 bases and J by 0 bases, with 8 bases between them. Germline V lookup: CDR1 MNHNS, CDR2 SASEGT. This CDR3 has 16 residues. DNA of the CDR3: TGTGCCAGCAGTGAAGCCACGGGGGCAACTAATGAAAAACTGTTTTTT. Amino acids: CASSEATGATNEKLFF.

The CDR3 sequence: CASSREGDSNQPQHF. The CDR3, as DNA: TGTGCCAGCAGCCGGGAAGGGGACAGCAATCAGCCCCAGCATTTT. This rearrangement joins TRBV4-2 to TRBJ1-5, with D maybe TRBD1 (5 bases). The V end lost 4 bases, the J end lost 1 base, and 11 bases lay between the germline ends. The CDR3 totals 15 residues. CDR1 is LGHNA, CDR2 YNFKEQ, per germline.

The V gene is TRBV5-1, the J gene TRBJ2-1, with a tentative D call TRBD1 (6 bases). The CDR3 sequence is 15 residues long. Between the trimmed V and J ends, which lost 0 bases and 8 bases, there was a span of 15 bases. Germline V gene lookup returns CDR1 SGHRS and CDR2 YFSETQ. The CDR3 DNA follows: TGCGCCAGCAGCTTGGTCTTTACAGGGTCCGATGAGCAGTTCTTC. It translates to CASSLVFTGSDEQFF.

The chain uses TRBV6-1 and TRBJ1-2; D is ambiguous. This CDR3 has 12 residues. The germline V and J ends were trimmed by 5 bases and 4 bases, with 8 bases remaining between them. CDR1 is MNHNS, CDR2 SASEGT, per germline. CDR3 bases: TGTGCCAGCAGTTTGATTTTCTATGGCTACACCTTC. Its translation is CASSLIFYGYTF.

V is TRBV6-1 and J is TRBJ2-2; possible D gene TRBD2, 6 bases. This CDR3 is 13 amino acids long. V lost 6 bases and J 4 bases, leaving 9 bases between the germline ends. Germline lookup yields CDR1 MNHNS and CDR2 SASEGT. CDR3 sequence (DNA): TGTGCCAGCAGGGAGGGGAGCACCGGGGAGCTGTTTTTT. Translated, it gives CASREGSTGELFF.

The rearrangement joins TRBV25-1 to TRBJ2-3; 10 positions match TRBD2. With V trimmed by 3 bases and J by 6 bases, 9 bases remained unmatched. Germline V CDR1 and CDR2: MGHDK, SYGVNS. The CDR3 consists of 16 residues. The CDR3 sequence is CASSDSGLAGVDTQYF. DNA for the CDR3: TGTGCCAGCAGTGATAGTGGGCTAGCGGGAGTTGATACGCAGTATTTT.

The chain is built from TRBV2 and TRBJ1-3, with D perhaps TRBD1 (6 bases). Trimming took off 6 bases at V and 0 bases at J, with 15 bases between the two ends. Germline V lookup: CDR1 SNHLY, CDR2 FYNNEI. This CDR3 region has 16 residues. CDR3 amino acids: CASSGGRQNSGNTIYF. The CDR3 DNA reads TGTGCCAGCAGCGGGGGCAGGCAAAACTCTGGAAACACCATATATTTT.

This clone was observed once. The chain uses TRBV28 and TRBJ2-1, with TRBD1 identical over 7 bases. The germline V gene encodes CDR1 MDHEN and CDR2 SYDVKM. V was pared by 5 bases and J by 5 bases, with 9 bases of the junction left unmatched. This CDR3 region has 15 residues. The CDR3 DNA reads TGTGCCAGCAGTCAAGTCAGGGGGAAAAACAATGAGCAGTTCTTC. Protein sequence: CASSQVRGKNNEQFF.

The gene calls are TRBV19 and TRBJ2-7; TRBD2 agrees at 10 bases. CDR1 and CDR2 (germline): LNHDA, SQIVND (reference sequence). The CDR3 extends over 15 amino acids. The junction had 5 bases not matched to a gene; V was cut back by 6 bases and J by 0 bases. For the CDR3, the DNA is TGTGCCAGTAGCGCTAGCGGGAGAAGCTCCTACGAGCAGTACTTC. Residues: CASSASGRSSYEQYF.